The 27 T cell receptor beta chains below were found in one sample sequenced in a study of T-cell reconstitution after alpha-beta-depleted transplantation in children. Construction of the TCRbeta library involved unique molecular identifiers. TCRdb re-called the PCR reads with MiXCR, one entry per CDR3 protein. Of almost 600,000 distinct CDR3 sequences detected, over 25% appear once; the ten largest clones hold approximately 39%. The specimen comprised PBMCs, sampled before TCRalphabeta/CD19-depleted stem cell transplant. The receptor set was obtained from a boy in the first two years of life with Wiskott-Aldrich syndrome, due to receive a stem cell transplant.

The rearrangement uses TRBV14 and TRBJ2-1, with D maybe TRBD2 (7 bases). Germline V lookup: CDR1 SGHDN, CDR2 FVKESK. The V gene lost 5 bases and the J gene lost 4 bases, with 18 bases spanning the gap. There are 16 residues in the CDR3. The CDR3 bases are TGTGCCAGCAGCTCTCTAGGGGGGGGAACTTACAATGAGCAGTTCTTC. Protein: CASSSLGGGTYNEQFF.

This clonotype was found a few times. The rearrangement links TRBV7-9 to TRBJ1-6; 11 nucleotides match TRBD1. V lost 0 bases to trimming and J lost 9 bases; unmatched junction nucleotides: 4. This CDR3 spans 16 amino acids. Germline assignment: CDR1 SEHNR and CDR2 FQNEAQ (reference sequence). In DNA form, the CDR3 reads TGTGCCAGCAGCTTAGCTACCGGGACAGGGGGTTCACCCCTCCACTTT. This translates into CASSLATGTGGSPLHF. Supplemented by reference TRBV7-9 and TRBJ1-6, the full variable domain reads DTGVSQNPRHKITKRGQNVTFRCDPISEHNRLYWYRQTLGQGPEFLTYFQNEAQLEKSRLLSDRFSAERPKGSFSTLEIQRTEQGDSAMYLCASSLATGTGGSPLHFGNGTRLTVT.

This chain uses TRBV6-1 with TRBJ1-2; the match to TRBD1 covers 8 bases. With 7 bases clipped from V and 5 bases from J, the junction kept 12 bases outside the gene matches. There are 15 residues in the CDR3. Germline V CDR1 and CDR2: MNHNS, SASEGT. In DNA form, the CDR3 reads TGTGCCAGCAAGGACAGGGTCCAATTTTATTATGGCTACACCTTC. Protein: CASKDRVQFYYGYTF.

This clonotype was counted a few times. This chain uses TRBV5-1 with TRBJ2-5; D is perhaps TRBD1 (5 bases). Between the trimmed V and J ends, which lost 3 bases and 4 bases, there was a span of 10 bases. The CDR3 length is 13 residues. Germline CDR1 reads SGHRS; CDR2 reads YFSETQ. The CDR3 nucleotides are TGCGCCAGCAGCTCAGGGTGGGCAGAGACCCAGTACTTC. Translating gives CASSSGWAETQYF. Supplemented by reference TRBV5-1 and TRBJ2-5, the full variable domain reads KAGVTQTPRYLIKTRGQQVTLSCSPISGHRSVSWYQQTPGQGLQFLFEYFSETQRNKGNFPGRFSGRQFSNSRSEMNVSTLELGDSALYLCASSSGWAETQYFGPGTRLLVL.

The chain has TRBV5-1 and TRBJ2-7; 14 nucleotides agree with TRBD2. V shed 3 bases, J shed 4 bases, and the junction held 15 bases outside the gene matches. Per germline, CDR1 SGHRS and CDR2 YFSETQ. The CDR3 is 19 amino acids. In DNA, the CDR3 is TGCGCCAGCAGCTGGGGCTCCCGACTAGCGGGAGGGATGAGGTACGAGCAGTACTTC. This encodes CASSWGSRLAGGMRYEQYF.

This clonotype was picked up a small number of times. The chain carries TRBV6-1 and TRBJ2-7; TRBD1 matches at 10 bases. Germline loops: CDR1 MNHNS, CDR2 SASEGT. CDR3 size: 15 residues. Trimming removed 6 bases from V and 3 bases from J; junction bases left unmatched: 8. The CDR3 protein is CASRHPGQGNYEQYF. CDR3 nucleotides: TGTGCCAGCAGGCATCCGGGACAGGGGAACTACGAGCAGTACTTC.

This clonotype was found a few times. V usage is TRBV20-1 and J usage is TRBJ2-7; D is undetermined. The CDR3 length is 14 residues. V lost 2 bases and J lost 0, with 11 bases in between. Germline V CDR1 and CDR2: DFQATT, SNEGSKA (reference sequence). CDR3 bases: TGCAGTGCTAGACTTCCGTATGACTCCTACGAGCAGTACTTC. Its translation: CSARLPYDSYEQYF.

This clonotype was detected a few times. The rearrangement links TRBV5-1 to TRBJ2-1; 11 bases align to TRBD1. The CDR3 covers 16 residues. Trimming at V came to 3 bases and at J to 7 bases, leaving 9 bases not matched to a gene. Germline values: CDR1 SGHRS, CDR2 YFSETQ. CDR3 sequence reads: CASSSPGQGVVNEQFF. The CDR3 DNA follows: TGCGCCAGCAGCTCACCGGGACAGGGGGTGGTGAATGAGCAGTTCTTC.

A few counts support this clonotype. The CDR3 nucleotides read TGCAGTGCTAGTCAGCCGGGCGCTGGAAACACCATATATTTT. This sequence encodes CSASQPGAGNTIYF. The chain joins TRBV20-1 to TRBJ1-3, with no clear D. Per germline, CDR1 DFQATT and CDR2 SNEGSKA (reference sequence). Trimming took off 3 bases at V and 2 bases at J, with 11 bases between the two ends. The CDR3 contains 14 residues.

With regard to this clonotype: Germline is not matched at one junction end, which may reflect a read error. This chain joins TRBV27 and TRBJ2-1; D is unresolved. The CDR3 extends over 14 amino acids. Looked up from germline, CDR1 is MNHEY and CDR2 is SMNVEV (reference sequence). The CDR3 loop reads CAGSLVGSYNEQFF. The CDR3, as DNA: TGTGCCGGCAGTTTAGTGGGGTCCTACAATGAGCAGTTCTTC.

This clonotype was counted between two and nine times. The J gene is TRBJ1-5, the V gene TRBV28; D call uncertain. Trimming cost V 1 base and J 1 base, with 8 bases left between them. The CDR3 extends over 15 amino acids. In germline, CDR1 is MDHEN, CDR2 SYDVKM. CDR3 nucleotides: TGTGCCAGCAGTTTATACCAACAGAGCAATCAGCCCCAGCATTTT. Its translation is CASSLYQQSNQPQHF.

The sample holds a few counts of this clonotype. The genes are TRBV5-1 and TRBJ2-3; maybe TRBD1 (6 bases). Deletions cut 0 bases from V and 2 bases from J, with 13 bases between. Germline V gene data show CDR1 as SGHRS and CDR2 as YFSETQ. The CDR3 consists of 16 residues. CDR3 nucleotide sequence: TGCGCCAGCAGCTTGGACAGGGTGGGATTCACAGATACGCAGTATTTT. This gives the protein CASSLDRVGFTDTQYF.

This chain uses TRBV20-1 with TRBJ1-5; the D gene is possibly TRBD1 (5 bases). V lost 2 bases and J lost 3, with 14 bases in between. This CDR3 region has 15 residues. The germline V gene encodes CDR1 DFQATT and CDR2 SNEGSKA (reference sequence). The CDR3 nucleotides are TGCAGTGCTAGAACCCCGGGACTGATCAATCAGCCCCAGCATTTT. Protein: CSARTPGLINQPQHF.

The rearrangement uses TRBV10-3 and TRBJ2-3, with D possibly matching TRBD1 (6 bases). The CDR3 totals 12 residues. V gave up 10 bases and J gave up 2 bases, with 10 bases separating them. CDR1 ENHRY and CDR2 SYGVKD come from the germline V gene. CDR3 DNA sequence: TGTGCCACCCGGGACAACACAGATACGCAGTATTTT. It translates to CATRDNTDTQYF.

This chain connects TRBV10-3 to TRBJ2-1; the match to TRBD2 covers 7 bases. Germline CDR1 is ENHRY and CDR2 is SYGVKD. Trimming took 3 bases from V and 2 from J; bases not matched to a gene: 4. This CDR3 has 15 amino acids. The CDR3 region has the DNA TGTGCCATCAGTGAAGCGGGGAGCACCTACAATGAGCAGTTCTTC. Residues: CAISEAGSTYNEQFF.

A single count supports this clonotype. This rearrangement joins TRBV5-1 to TRBJ2-3, with 8 positions matching TRBD2. V shed 4 bases, J shed 2 bases, and the junction held 12 bases outside the gene matches. There are 17 residues in the CDR3. Germline V gene lookup returns CDR1 SGHRS and CDR2 YFSETQ. The CDR3 spells CASSPGGTGLITDTQYF. CDR3 nucleotide sequence: TGCGCCAGCAGCCCGGGGGGGACTGGCCTTATCACAGATACGCAGTATTTT.

This clonotype was counted many times. The chain uses TRBV27 and TRBJ1-5; no definite D call. The CDR3 runs to 13 residues. Looked up from germline, CDR1 is MNHEY and CDR2 is SMNVEV (reference sequence). V was cut by 3 bases and J by 5 bases, with 8 bases left in between. DNA for the CDR3: TGTGCCAGCAGTTTTTCACGGGATCAGCCCCAGCATTTT. Protein: CASSFSRDQPQHF.

The chain links TRBV20-1 to TRBJ1-2; 10 bases are shared with TRBD1. The CDR3 has 13 residues. Germline loops: CDR1 DFQATT, CDR2 SNEGSKA (reference sequence). Trimming removed 3 bases from V and 8 bases from J; junction bases left unmatched: 6. CDR3 residues: CSARDRGFGGYTF. In DNA, the CDR3 is TGCAGTGCTAGGGACAGGGGGTTTGGGGGCTACACCTTC.

This clonotype was picked up a small number of times. The chain combines TRBV12-3 or TRBV12-4 with TRBJ2-3, with D possibly matching TRBD2 (5 bases). V was pared by 8 bases and J by 4 bases, with 16 bases between. The CDR3 has 14 amino acids. CDR3 nucleotide sequence: TGTGCCAGCGGGGTACTAGGGCGCGCAGATACGCAGTATTTT. Amino acid sequence: CASGVLGRADTQYF.

The V and J genes are TRBV6-1 and TRBJ1-5; a weak D match, TRBD1 (5 bases). Germline CDR1 and CDR2: MNHNS and SASEGT. V was clipped by 5 bases and J by 1 base, with 21 bases between them. CDR3 length: 18 residues. The CDR3 DNA reads as TGTGCCAGCAGTCGATTGGGGCAGCCGGCTGGGAGCAATCAGCCCCAGCATTTT. Translation gives CASSRLGQPAGSNQPQHF.

This sequence joins TRBV5-1 and TRBJ2-1; a possible D gene is TRBD2 (5 bases). V lost 5 bases and J 7 bases, leaving 7 bases between the germline ends. Germline lookup yields CDR1 SGHRS and CDR2 YFSETQ. This CDR3 region has 11 residues. The CDR3 DNA reads TGCGCCAGCAGTTGGGAGAATGAGCAGTTCTTC. Translation gives CASSWENEQFF.

The chain combines TRBV12-3 or TRBV12-4 with TRBJ1-2; TRBD1 matches 7 bases. This CDR3 spans 13 amino acids. V was clipped by 6 bases and J by 3 bases; unmatched bases: 4. CDR3 bases: TGTGCCAGCAGAGACAGGGCCCACTATGGCTACACCTTC. Its translation is CASRDRAHYGYTF.

This chain links TRBV25-1 with TRBJ1-5; no firm D call. Per the germline V gene, CDR1 is MGHDK and CDR2 is SYGVNS. The CDR3 covers 14 residues. V lost 3 bases, J lost 6 bases, and 12 bases lay in between. CDR3 loop: CASSDPGMGQPQHF. DNA for the CDR3: TGTGCCAGCAGTGACCCGGGAATGGGTCAGCCCCAGCATTTT.

The gene calls are TRBV5-1 and TRBJ2-7, with D possibly TRBD2 on 5 matching bases. Trimming cost V 5 bases and J 3 bases, with 18 bases left between them. Germline CDR1 and CDR2: SGHRS and YFSETQ. This CDR3 region has 15 residues. CDR3 protein: CASSVGGPGLYEQYF. CDR3 nucleotide sequence: TGCGCCAGCAGTGTGGGCGGGCCTGGACTCTACGAGCAGTACTTC.

This chain joins TRBV20-1 and TRBJ2-7; D call uncertain. V was pared by 3 bases and J by 3 bases, with 12 bases between. The CDR3 is 13 residues long. CDR1 DFQATT and CDR2 SNEGSKA come from the germline V gene (reference sequence). The CDR3 region is CSASETADYEQYF. The CDR3 nucleotides read TGCAGTGCTAGCGAAACGGCCGACTACGAGCAGTACTTC.

This sequence joins TRBV25-1 and TRBJ1-2; D uncertain. Germline V gives CDR1 MGHDK, CDR2 SYGVNS. The length of the CDR3 is 13 residues. Trimming cost V 4 bases and J 8 bases, with 14 bases left between them. CDR3 nucleotides: TGTGCCAGCAGTGCCTCCGGGGAGCGAGGCTACACCTTC. Encoded protein: CASSASGERGYTF.

The rearrangement joins TRBV6-1 to TRBJ1-5, with D hard to call. This CDR3 comprises 15 residues. Germline CDR1 reads MNHNS; CDR2 reads SASEGT. V lost 6 bases and J lost 2, with 14 bases in between. CDR3 sequence reads: CASRAGKWGNQPQHF. The DNA of the CDR3 is TGTGCCAGCAGAGCAGGAAAATGGGGCAATCAGCCCCAGCATTTT.